These 16 T cell receptor beta chains were all obtained from the same sample, sequenced in a study of PD-L1 blockade in urothelial cancer (dated by TCRdb to about 2017). The time point label, as the study defines it: peripheral blood 6 weeks after treatment start. The protocol used for the library was the immunoSEQ multiplex PCR assay. TCRdb retrieved this table from immuneACCESS and kept in-frame rearrangements only. Not all clones are present; in checked studies, unresolved V genes account for under half, and no reason is known for the remainder. For this sample the table gives 25,000 to 35,000 clones, of which around 80% were detected only once. The top ten constitute approximately 3.3% of the sample. Sample: PBMCs, taken around atezolizumab (anti-PD-L1) treatment. All receptors derive from a man in his 70s with urothelial cancer.

The rearrangement links TRBV9 to TRBJ2-5, with D possibly being TRBD2 (6 bases). CDR3 length: 13 amino acids. Between the trimmed V and J ends, which lost 0 bases and 6 bases, there was a span of 9 bases. CDR1 SGDLS and CDR2 YYNGEE come from the germline V gene. CDR3 bases: TGTGCCAGCAGCGTAGACGGGAGTCAGACCCAGTACTTC. This codes for CASSVDGSQTQYF.

As concerns this clone: One junction end does not reproduce the germline sequence, and a read error may be involved. This chain connects TRBV2 to TRBJ2-7; 15 bases match TRBD2. The CDR3 loop spans 15 amino acids. The germline CDR1 and CDR2 sequences are SNHLY and FYNNEI. The CDR3 loop reads CASREGTSGRYEQYF. The DNA for the CDR3 is TGTGCCAGCAGAGAAGGGACTAGCGGGAGGTACGAGCAGTACTTC.

The chain has TRBV2 and TRBJ2-1; 9 nucleotides agree with TRBD2. The CDR3 covers 14 residues. The V segment lost 4 bases and the J segment 9 bases; nucleotides outside the gene matches: 7. Germline loops: CDR1 SNHLY, CDR2 FYNNEI. CDR3: CASSGVIAGAEQFF. The DNA for the CDR3 is TGTGCCAGCAGTGGGGTAATAGCGGGAGCTGAGCAGTTCTTC. Based on the CDR3 plus reference TRBV2 and TRBJ2-1, the full variable domain is EPEVTQTPSHQVTQMGQEVILRCVPISNHLYFYWYRQILGQKVEFLVSFYNNEISEKSEIFDDQFSVERPDGSNFTLKIRSTKLEDSAMYFCASSGVIAGAEQFFGPGTRLTVL.

This sequence joins TRBV4-3 and TRBJ1-1; 7 bases match TRBD1. CDR1 and CDR2 from the germline V gene are LGHNA and YSLEER. Germline trimming cut 2 bases from V and 5 bases from J; bases unmatched to any gene: 5. The length of the CDR3 is 14 residues. The CDR3 region is CASSQRQGGTEAFF. DNA for the CDR3: TGCGCCAGCAGCCAACGACAGGGCGGGACTGAAGCTTTCTTT.

The J gene is TRBJ2-7, the V gene TRBV6-1, with 8 bases fitting TRBD1. V shed 3 bases and J 3 bases; nucleotides not matched to a gene: 10. This CDR3 comprises 16 residues. Germline CDR1 and CDR2: MNHNS and SASEGT. CDR3 sequence reads: CASSDDATGVIYEQYF. CDR3 bases: TGTGCCAGCAGTGACGACGCGACAGGGGTTATCTACGAGCAGTACTTC.

The genes are TRBV7-2 and TRBJ2-1; D uncertain. This CDR3 is built from 15 residues. Between the trimmed V and J ends, which lost 2 bases and 1 base, there was a span of 9 bases. Germline V gives CDR1 SGHTA, CDR2 FQGNSA. CDR3 nucleotides: TGTGCCAGCAGCTTACGCGCCGGGTCCTACAATGAGCAGTTCTTC. Translated: CASSLRAGSYNEQFF.

This clone was detected once. V is TRBV27 and J is TRBJ2-5, with D perhaps matching TRBD2 (6 bases). The CDR3 covers 14 residues. Trimming stripped 6 bases from V and 4 bases from J, with 15 bases between. Germline values: CDR1 MNHEY, CDR2 SMNVEV (reference sequence). The CDR3 loop is CASRSLGGGETQYF. The CDR3 DNA reads as TGTGCCAGCAGATCGTTGGGAGGAGGAGAGACCCAGTACTTC.

The chain uses TRBV18 and TRBJ2-3, with no clear D. Germline lookup yields CDR1 KGHSH and CDR2 LQKENI. This CDR3 comprises 12 residues. Trimming removed 2 bases at V and 6 bases at J, with 6 bases between. The CDR3 region has the DNA TGTGCCAGCTCACCAGATCGGGATACGCAGTATTTT. This sequence encodes CASSPDRDTQYF.

This chain uses TRBV27 with TRBJ1-5, with D possibly being TRBD1 (6 bases). V lost 3 bases and J lost 0, with 9 bases in between. Per germline, CDR1 MNHEY and CDR2 SMNVEV (reference sequence). The CDR3 totals 15 residues. The CDR3, as DNA: TGTGCCAGCAGTTTTGGGGGCCTTAGCAATCAGCCCCAGCATTTT. This codes for CASSFGGLSNQPQHF.

The rearrangement links TRBV6-6 to TRBJ2-2; TRBD1 matches 10 bases. V shed 5 bases and J 3 bases; nucleotides not matched to a gene: 6. Germline values: CDR1 MNHNY, CDR2 SVGAGI (reference sequence). CDR3 length: 16 residues. CDR3 region: CASSASGQGHTGELFF. CDR3 coding DNA: TGTGCCAGCAGTGCCTCGGGACAGGGGCACACCGGGGAGCTGTTTTTT.

V gene TRBV25-1 combines with J gene TRBJ2-1, with 11 bases identical to TRBD1. This CDR3 has 15 amino acids. The junction had 5 bases not matched to a gene; V was cut back by 2 bases and J by 8 bases. The germline CDR1 and CDR2 sequences are MGHDK and SYGVNS. DNA of the CDR3: TGTGCCAGCAGTGAACCGGGACAGGGGGGTCATGAGCAGTTCTTC. It specifies CASSEPGQGGHEQFF.

J is TRBJ2-3 and V is TRBV4-2, with TRBD2 matching 9 bases. The germline V gene encodes CDR1 LGHNA and CDR2 YNFKEQ. CDR3 length equals 17 residues. V lost 4 bases, J lost 3 bases, and 11 bases stayed unmatched. The CDR3 here is CASSRETSGPLTDTQYF. As DNA, the CDR3 is TGTGCCAGCAGCCGAGAAACTAGCGGGCCTTTAACAGATACGCAGTATTTT.

The rearrangement links TRBV14 to TRBJ2-5; D unresolved. Trimming removed 1 base at V and 0 bases at J, with 18 bases between. Germline V gives CDR1 SGHDN, CDR2 FVKESK. This CDR3 contains 18 residues. In DNA form, the CDR3 reads TGTGCCAGCAGCCAAGGGTGGAACAGCCGGCCGTACCAAGAGACCCAGTACTTC. This translates into CASSQGWNSRPYQETQYF.

The V and J genes are TRBV2 and TRBJ2-1; 7 nucleotides match TRBD2. Losses at the gene ends were 10 bases for V and 8 bases for J; bases not matched to a gene: 5. CDR3 size: 11 residues. Per the germline V gene, CDR1 is SNHLY and CDR2 is FYNNEI. The CDR3 region is CAIGGIDEQFF. In DNA, the CDR3 is TGTGCCATCGGGGGGATAGATGAGCAGTTCTTC.

CDR3 sequence reads: CASSRDTVSITNEKLFF. CDR3 sequence (DNA): TGTGCCAGCAGTCGGGACACAGTTTCGATAACTAATGAAAAACTGTTTTTT. This chain uses TRBV2 with TRBJ1-4; TRBD1 might be the D (6 bases). CDR3 length: 17 amino acids. V was clipped by 5 bases and J by 1 base, with 17 bases between them. Germline V gene sequence: CDR1 SNHLY, CDR2 FYNNEI.

The CDR3 region is CASTFLQGLSNYGYTF. In nucleotides, the CDR3 is TGTGCCAGCACTTTTTTACAGGGCCTTTCTAACTATGGCTACACCTTC. The genes are TRBV6-6 and TRBJ1-2; weak D call: TRBD1 (6 bases). CDR3 length: 16 residues. V was cut by 7 bases and J by 0 bases, with 18 bases left in between. Germline V lookup: CDR1 MNHNY, CDR2 SVGAGI (reference sequence).